A selection of T cell receptor beta chains follows, all from one sample in a study of vaccination and CD4 T cells after COVID-19. TCRdb reprocessed the PCR reads with MiXCR, giving one entry per CDR3 protein. There are about 15,000 distinct CDR3 sequences in the sample; roughly three fifths occur only once, and roughly 1.1% lies in the top ten. This material consisted of CD4+ T cells from blood, taken after SARS-CoV-2 vaccination. The receptors originated from a human donor who had recovered from COVID-19. The CDR3 runs from the conserved cysteine through the conserved F or W.

v_gene,j_gene,CDR3aa
TRBV20-1,TRBJ1-5,CSARLPAGGLQPQHF
TRBV7-9,TRBJ2-7,CASSLGGVYEQYF
TRBV7-2,TRBJ1-1,CASSLVREVAEAFF
TRBV5-4,TRBJ1-2,CASSLSGDYGYTF
TRBV7-2,TRBJ1-3,CASSLLARAAGNTIYF
TRBV7-9,TRBJ2-3,CASSLDLASDTQYF
TRBV19,TRBJ1-1,CASSRQGMGRAFF
TRBV27,TRBJ1-1,CASRLLGQVSTEAFF
TRBV20-1,TRBJ1-6,CSAREMDRGNSPLHF
TRBV27,TRBJ1-2,CASSSAKGTAYYGYTF
TRBV6-1,TRBJ2-7,CASSPSGTAFYEQYF
TRBV2,TRBJ1-2,CASSRRGAGGYTF
TRBV2,TRBJ2-5,CASREGLASPQYF
TRBV7-6,TRBJ2-5,CASSLVGETQYF
TRBV27,TRBJ2-2,CASSATGNGAGELFF
TRBV20-1,TRBJ1-3,CSAGTSSGNTIYF
TRBV12-3/TRBV12-4,TRBJ1-1,CASRPSGNTEAFF
TRBV5-1,TRBJ2-5,CASSIAGLPQETQYF
TRBV20-1,TRBJ2-7,CSARDHGRAAYEQYF
TRBV28,TRBJ1-5,CASREALEPQHF
TRBV12-3/TRBV12-4,TRBJ2-2,CASSPGQGARLAADTGELFF
TRBV7-3,TRBJ2-3,CASSFGGDSTDTQYF
TRBV6-2/TRBV6-3,TRBJ2-3,CASSLRTLGDTQYF
TRBV28,TRBJ1-6,CASMVGYQGGTYNSPLHF
TRBV19,TRBJ1-1,CASSIGLGLSTEAFF
TRBV6-1,TRBJ1-2,CASFRRDGNYGYTF
TRBV19,TRBJ2-5,CATGLDQETQYF
TRBV5-4,TRBJ2-1,CASSVTGTTSYNEQFF
TRBV7-2,TRBJ2-5,CASSLGSKQKETQYF
TRBV27,TRBJ1-2,CASSFGYRQVYGYTF
TRBV7-9,TRBJ1-5,CASSPHRQPQHF
TRBV24-1,TRBJ2-5,CATSDSAETQYF
TRBV19,TRBJ2-6,CASKAFFSGANVLTF
TRBV28,TRBJ2-1,CASKEDSRYYEQFF
TRBV7-8,TRBJ2-2,CASSLVGLRAVSGELFF
TRBV15,TRBJ2-7,CATSRDPHYPYEQYF
TRBV20-1,TRBJ2-3,CSASSASSTDTQYF
TRBV24-1,TRBJ2-1,CATSDESGNSYNEQFF
TRBV10-3,TRBJ1-5,CAISESDRGYQPQHF
TRBV6-5,TRBJ1-6,CASSYSGGNNSPLHF
TRBV7-9,TRBJ2-1,CASSTRSTGRGSYNEQFF
TRBV29-1,TRBJ2-7,CSAGGSSFGEQYF
TRBV7-9,TRBJ1-2,CASSQTEPYGYTF
TRBV6-4,TRBJ1-1,CASSVRTNTEAFF
TRBV27,TRBJ1-6,CASMAGYSYNSPLHF
TRBV20-1,TRBJ2-5,CSAAGTSGGETQYF